A single T cell receptor beta chain is shown here with its context. What it binds is not known. Germline V gene lookup returns CDR1 SNHLY and CDR2 FYNNEI. CDR3 length: 14 amino acids. V was shortened by 3 bases and J by 7 bases, with 15 bases between the two germline ends. The entry originates in a study of T cell responses to AZD1222 COVID-19 vaccine. Study-level findings and limits: Per reports, nearly half of all spike-specific TCRs target regions that are unmutated in variants. Increased Spike-specific TCR breadth and depth were observed after two AZD1222 doses.

The protocol was immunoSEQ multiplex PCR, while the TCRdb copy is restricted to in-frame clones and leaves out a portion. This table holds 120,000 to 150,000 clones, 92% found once. Sequenced material: peripheral blood, taken on day 0 of AZD1222 vaccination. The receptor was isolated from an adult in good health. The V gene is TRBV2, the J gene TRBJ1-1; weak D call: TRBD1 (6 bases). The CDR3 loop reads CASSDLRGPIEAFF. CDR3 nucleotide sequence: TGTGCCAGCAGTGACCTCCGGGGGCCGATTGAAGCTTTCTTT.